These 24 T cell receptor beta chains were sequenced from one sample in a study of T cell therapy after organ transplantation. Time point in this sample: 4-8 weeks after completion of therapy. Antigen specificity for these receptors is unknown. Method: immunoSEQ multiplex PCR; TCRdb's copy keeps in-frame clones and lacks some. The table shows 5,800 or so clones, with approximately 74% occurring only once. The sequencing used CD8+ T cells from blood, collected after autologous CMV-specific T cell therapy. The receptors here all came from a human patient who had received a solid organ transplant and had CMV disease. Some T cells may have originated in the graft donor.

As for this clone: The identical CDR3 is also encoded by other nucleotide sequences in the sample. This chain joins TRBV6-5 and TRBJ1-2; D possibly corresponds to TRBD1 (5 bases). V shed 10 bases and J shed 6 bases, with 12 bases lying between them. Germline CDR1 MNHEY, CDR2 SVGAGI. There are 11 residues in the CDR3. This CDR3 is CATLDIDGYTF. For the CDR3, the DNA is TGTGCCACTCTGGACATCGATGGCTACACCTTC.

V and J are TRBV25-1 and TRBJ2-3, with TRBD1 matching over 7 bases. CDR3 length: 16 residues. J gave up 4 bases and V 1 base, and 8 bases lay outside the gene matches. The germline V gene has CDR1 MGHDK and CDR2 SYGVNS. In DNA, the CDR3 is TGTGCCAGCAGTGAATTCCTAGGGGGCGTTGCAGATACGCAGTATTTT. As protein: CASSEFLGGVADTQYF.

This clone has more than one count but fewer than ten. The chain carries TRBV7-3 and TRBJ2-2; a weak D match, TRBD1 (5 bases). CDR1 SGHTA and CDR2 FQGTGA come from the germline V gene. The CDR3 loop spans 13 amino acids. Trimming cost V 5 bases and J 6 bases, with 10 bases left between them. The CDR3 nucleotides are TGTGCCAGCAGCCCAATGGGGCCCGGGGAGCTGTTTTTT. This gives the protein CASSPMGPGELFF.

The chain uses TRBV4-3 and TRBJ1-1, with TRBD1 matching over 7 bases. V lost 0 bases to trimming and J lost 8 bases; unmatched junction nucleotides: 12. There are 16 residues in the CDR3. CDR1 LGHNA and CDR2 YSLEER come from the germline V gene. The CDR3 loop reads CASSQDIGGGGEEAFF. CDR3 bases: TGCGCCAGCAGCCAAGATATTGGAGGGGGCGGTGAGGAAGCTTTCTTT.

The chain recombines TRBV15 with TRBJ2-1; 11 positions agree with TRBD2. The germline CDR1 and CDR2 sequences are LNHNV and YYDKDF (reference sequence). V lost 0 bases, J lost 12 bases, and 7 bases stayed unmatched. The CDR3 sequence is 15 residues long. The CDR3 region has the DNA TGTGCCACCAGCAGAGAGAATAGCGGGAGGGGCTGGCAGTTCTTC. Its protein product is CATSRENSGRGWQFF.

This clone was counted between two and nine times. V usage is TRBV15 and J usage is TRBJ1-4; D not certain. Germline V gives CDR1 LNHNV, CDR2 YYDKDF (reference sequence). The CDR3 has 19 residues. Trimming cost V 0 bases and J 0 bases, with 17 bases left between them. CDR3 nucleotides: TGTGCCACCAGCAGAGATCTCTTGAGGCAAATTGCAACTAATGAAAAACTGTTTTTT. This translates into CATSRDLLRQIATNEKLFF. The full variable domain, its missing parts supplied by reference TRBV15 and TRBJ1-4, is DAMVIQNPRYQVTQFGKPVTLSCSQTLNHNVMYWYQQKSSQAPKLLFHYYDKDFNNEADTPDNFQSRRPNTSFCFLDIRSPGLGDTAMYLCATSRDLLRQIATNEKLFFGSGTQLSVL.

The chain uses TRBV9 and TRBJ2-5; 7 nucleotides agree with TRBD2. CDR1 is SGDLS and CDR2 is YYNGEE in the germline V gene. CDR3 length: 16 amino acids. V lost 0 bases, J lost 1 base, and 6 bases stayed unmatched. The CDR3 nucleotides are TGTGCCAGCAGCGTAGCAGGAGCGGGAAGCCAAGAGACCCAGTACTTC. Translation: CASSVAGAGSQETQYF.

This chain uses TRBV7-9 with TRBJ2-3; D not resolved. The CDR3 runs 16 residues. V lost 1 base and J 0 bases, leaving 11 bases between the germline ends. Germline V gives CDR1 SEHNR, CDR2 FQNEAQ (reference sequence). The CDR3: CASSLGPLSSTDTQYF. The CDR3 coding sequence is TGTGCCAGCAGCTTAGGGCCCCTGTCTAGCACAGATACGCAGTATTTT.

This chain links TRBV5-1 with TRBJ2-7; 14 bases are a match to TRBD2. The ends lost 2 bases at V and 7 bases at J; junction bases unmatched: 8. This CDR3 comprises 16 residues. The germline CDR1 and CDR2 sequences are SGHRS and YFSETQ. The CDR3 sequence is CASSFGTSGSLSEQYF. The CDR3 DNA is TGCGCCAGCAGCTTCGGGACTAGCGGGAGCCTTTCTGAGCAGTACTTC.

This clone counts as medium-sized. The gene calls are TRBV28 and TRBJ2-7; perhaps D is TRBD1 or TRBD2 (5 bases each). Germline CDR1 reads MDHEN; CDR2 reads SYDVKM. V was shortened by 2 bases and J by 4 bases, with 24 bases between the two germline ends. The CDR3 consists of 18 residues. This chain's CDR3 is CASSLMIGGRRRIYEQYF. The CDR3 DNA is TGTGCCAGCAGTTTAATGATTGGGGGACGGAGACGTATTTACGAGCAGTACTTC.

The chain links TRBV5-5 to TRBJ2-2, with D perhaps assigned TRBD1 or TRBD2 (5 bases each). There are 16 residues in the CDR3. Between the trimmed V and J ends, which lost 0 bases and 1 base, there was a span of 10 bases. The germline gives CDR1 SGHKS, CDR2 YYEKEE (reference sequence). The CDR3 nucleotides are TGTGCCAGCAGCTTGGTTGGGACGGTGAACACCGGGGAGCTGTTTTTT. Protein sequence: CASSLVGTVNTGELFF.

The chain carries TRBV10-2 and TRBJ2-7; a possible D gene is TRBD1 (5 bases). The CDR3 has 12 residues. V was pared by 6 bases and J by 6 bases, with 12 bases between. Germline assignment: CDR1 WSHSY and CDR2 SAAADI. CDR3: CASSSGKVEQYF. DNA for the CDR3: TGCGCCAGCAGCTCAGGGAAGGTCGAGCAGTACTTC.

The V call is TRBV25-1, the J call TRBJ2-7, with D uncertain. The CDR3 loop spans 12 amino acids. The V gene's germline CDR1 is MGHDK and CDR2 SYGVNS. The ends were cut back, 4 bases at V and 3 bases at J, with 7 bases in the middle. The CDR3 sequence is CASSVGLYEQYF. The CDR3 DNA is TGTGCCAGCAGTGTAGGGCTCTACGAGCAGTACTTC.

The chain carries TRBV27 and TRBJ1-2; 8 bases align to TRBD1. CDR1 MNHEY and CDR2 SMNVEV come from the germline V gene (reference sequence). V was clipped by 5 bases and J by 4 bases; unmatched bases: 3. The CDR3 is 13 amino acids. Here the CDR3 reads CASSLTGGYGYTF. DNA of the CDR3: TGTGCCAGCAGTCTCACAGGGGGCTATGGCTACACCTTC.

The genes are TRBV23-1 and TRBJ2-1, with TRBD2 matching over 11 bases. TRBV23-1 is identified as an open reading frame with a role that is uncertain. With 6 bases clipped from V and 9 bases from J, the junction kept 7 bases outside the gene matches. The CDR3 covers 14 residues. The CDR3 sequence: CASSQRSGRGEQFF. CDR3 in DNA: TGCGCCAGCAGCCAACGTAGCGGGAGGGGTGAGCAGTTCTTC.

The chain combines TRBV19 with TRBJ2-1; no definite D call. The CDR3 covers 14 residues. The V end lost 5 bases, the J end lost 4 bases, and 12 bases lay between the germline ends. Per the germline V gene, CDR1 is LNHDA and CDR2 is SQIVND (reference sequence). CDR3 protein: CASSPSPIYNEQFF. The CDR3 DNA follows: TGTGCCAGTAGTCCGAGCCCTATATACAATGAGCAGTTCTTC.

The V and J genes are TRBV5-4 and TRBJ1-1, with a weak D call TRBD1 (5 bases). The CDR3 is 15 amino acids. The germline V gene has CDR1 SGHNT and CDR2 YYREEE (reference sequence). V was shortened by 0 bases and J by 2 bases, with 11 bases between the two germline ends. The CDR3 bases are TGTGCCAGCAGCTTGGTCTTCGGGGGAAACACTGAAGCTTTCTTT. It translates to CASSLVFGGNTEAFF.

A note on this clone: At one end, the junction sequence differs from germline, possibly due to a read error. V is TRBV7-9 and J is TRBJ2-3; 13 bases align to TRBD2. The CDR3 runs to 18 residues. From germline, CDR1 is SEHNR and CDR2 FQNEAQ (reference sequence). The CDR3 is CASSRGWTSGSELDTQYF. CDR3 nucleotides: TGCGCCAGCAGCCGGGGCTGGACTAGCGGGAGTGAACTAGATACGCAGTATTTT.

The CDR3 nucleotides are TGTGCCAGTAGTATAGGGGCAGGGACCGGGGAGCTGTTTTTT. Translating gives CASSIGAGTGELFF. This sequence joins TRBV19 and TRBJ2-2, with D tentatively TRBD1 (5 bases). The V gene's germline CDR1 is LNHDA and CDR2 SQIVND (reference sequence). The CDR3 covers 14 residues. V lost 1 base and J lost 5, with 8 bases in between.

The V and J genes are TRBV19 and TRBJ2-7; 9 bases align to TRBD1. J lost 4 bases, V lost 4 bases, and 5 bases had no gene match. The CDR3 contains 14 residues. CDR1 is LNHDA and CDR2 is SQIVND in the germline V gene (reference sequence). CDR3 sequence reads: CASSTFGQGYEQYF. The CDR3 DNA sequence: TGTGCCAGTAGTACCTTTGGACAGGGGTACGAGCAGTACTTC.

This clone was counted only a few times. This chain uses TRBV11-3 with TRBJ2-5; 7 bases align to TRBD1. The CDR3 has 15 amino acids. V lost 5 bases and J lost 6; bases outside the gene matches: 12. Germline values: CDR1 SGHNT, CDR2 YENEEA. CDR3 loop: CASSGTLTGMKTQYF. Written as DNA, the CDR3 is TGTGCCAGCAGCGGAACCCTGACAGGGATGAAGACCCAGTACTTC.

This clone was seen once. The rearrangement uses TRBV7-9 and TRBJ1-2, with D possibly TRBD1 on 5 matching bases. The V end was cut by 7 bases, the J end by 0 bases, with 18 bases between. This CDR3 has 16 residues. Germline V gene lookup returns CDR1 SEHNR and CDR2 FQNEAQ (reference sequence). In DNA, the CDR3 is TGTGCCAGCATCGCCGGGACGCTCGACGCTAACTATGGCTACACCTTC. This codes for CASIAGTLDANYGYTF.

The chain carries TRBV6-6 and TRBJ1-2, with a tentative D call TRBD1 (5 bases). Looked up from germline, CDR1 is MNHNY and CDR2 is SVGAGI (reference sequence). Trimming took off 0 bases at V and 4 bases at J, with 6 bases between the two ends. This CDR3 has 13 residues. For the CDR3, the DNA is TGTGCCAGCAGTTACTCGGGGGGCTATGGCTACACCTTC. Encoded protein: CASSYSGGYGYTF.

By its share, this clone is medium-sized. J is TRBJ2-1 and V is TRBV25-1; D unresolved. Germline values: CDR1 MGHDK, CDR2 SYGVNS. This CDR3 has 12 amino acids. Trimming took off 5 bases at V and 4 bases at J, with 6 bases between the two ends. CDR3 sequence (DNA): TGTGCCAGCAGTATAATTTACAATGAGCAGTTCTTC. This encodes CASSIIYNEQFF. Full variable domain (outside the CDR3, taken from reference TRBV25-1 and TRBJ2-1): EADIYQTPRYLVIGTGKKITLECSQTMGHDKMYWYQQDPGMELHLIHYSYGVNSTEKGDLSSESTVSRIRTEHFPLTLESARPSHTSQYLCASSIIYNEQFFGPGTRLTVL.